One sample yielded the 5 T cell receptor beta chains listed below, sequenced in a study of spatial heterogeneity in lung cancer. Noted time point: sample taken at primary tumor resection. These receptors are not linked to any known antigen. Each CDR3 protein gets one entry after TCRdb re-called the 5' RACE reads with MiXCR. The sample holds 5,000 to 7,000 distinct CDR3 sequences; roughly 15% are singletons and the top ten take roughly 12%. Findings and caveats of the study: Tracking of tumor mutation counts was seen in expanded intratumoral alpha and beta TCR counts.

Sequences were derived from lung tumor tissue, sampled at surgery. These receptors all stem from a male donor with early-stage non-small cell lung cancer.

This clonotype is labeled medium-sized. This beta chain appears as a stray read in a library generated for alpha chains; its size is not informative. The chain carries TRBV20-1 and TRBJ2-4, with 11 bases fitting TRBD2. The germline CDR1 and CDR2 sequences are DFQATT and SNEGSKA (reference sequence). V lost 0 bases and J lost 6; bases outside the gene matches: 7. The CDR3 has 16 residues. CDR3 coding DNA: TGCAGTGCTAGAGATATGGGACTAGCGGATCTAAACATTCAGTACTTC. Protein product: CSARDMGLADLNIQYF.

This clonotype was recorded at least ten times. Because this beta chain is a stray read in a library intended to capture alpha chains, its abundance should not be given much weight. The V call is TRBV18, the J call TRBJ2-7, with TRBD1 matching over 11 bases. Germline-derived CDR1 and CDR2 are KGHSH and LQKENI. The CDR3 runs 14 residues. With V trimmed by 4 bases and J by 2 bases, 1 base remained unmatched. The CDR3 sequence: CASSRDRGTYEQYF. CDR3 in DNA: TGTGCCAGCTCACGGGACAGGGGGACCTACGAGCAGTACTTC.

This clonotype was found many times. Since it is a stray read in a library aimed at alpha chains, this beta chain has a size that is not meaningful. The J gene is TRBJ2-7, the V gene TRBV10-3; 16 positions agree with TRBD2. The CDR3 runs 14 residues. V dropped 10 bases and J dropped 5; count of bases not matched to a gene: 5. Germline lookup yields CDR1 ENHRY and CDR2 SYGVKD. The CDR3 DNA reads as TGTGCCACCACGGGACTAGCGGGAGGGAACGAGCAGTACTTC. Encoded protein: CATTGLAGGNEQYF.

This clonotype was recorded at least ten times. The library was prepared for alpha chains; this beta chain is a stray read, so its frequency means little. CDR3 coding DNA: TGCAGTGCTCGATCTAGCGTGGAGACCCAGTACTTC. It encodes CSARSSVETQYF. This sequence joins TRBV20-1 and TRBJ2-5; D may be TRBD2 (6 bases). The V end lost 5 bases, the J end lost 5 bases, and 12 bases lay between the germline ends. Germline V gene sequence: CDR1 DFQATT, CDR2 SNEGSKA (reference sequence). The CDR3 consists of 12 residues.

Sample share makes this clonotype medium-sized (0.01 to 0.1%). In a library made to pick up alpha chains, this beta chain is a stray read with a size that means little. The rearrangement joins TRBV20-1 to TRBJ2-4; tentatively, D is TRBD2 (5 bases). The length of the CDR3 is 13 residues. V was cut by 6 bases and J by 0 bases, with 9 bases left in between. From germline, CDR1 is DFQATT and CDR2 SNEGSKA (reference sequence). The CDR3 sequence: CSAGNLAKNIQYF. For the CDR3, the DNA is TGCAGTGCCGGGAATCTAGCCAAAAACATTCAGTACTTC.